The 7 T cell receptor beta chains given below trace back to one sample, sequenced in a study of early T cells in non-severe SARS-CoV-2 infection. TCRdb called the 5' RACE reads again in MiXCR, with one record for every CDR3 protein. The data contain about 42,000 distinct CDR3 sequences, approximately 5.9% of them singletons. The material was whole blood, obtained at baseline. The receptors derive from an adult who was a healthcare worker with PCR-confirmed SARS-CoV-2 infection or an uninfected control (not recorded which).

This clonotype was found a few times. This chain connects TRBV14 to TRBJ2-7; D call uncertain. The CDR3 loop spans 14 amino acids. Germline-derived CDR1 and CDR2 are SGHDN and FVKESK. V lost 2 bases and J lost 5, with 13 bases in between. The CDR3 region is CASSQKLISNEQYF. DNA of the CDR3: TGTGCCAGCAGCCAAAAATTGATCAGCAACGAGCAGTACTTC.

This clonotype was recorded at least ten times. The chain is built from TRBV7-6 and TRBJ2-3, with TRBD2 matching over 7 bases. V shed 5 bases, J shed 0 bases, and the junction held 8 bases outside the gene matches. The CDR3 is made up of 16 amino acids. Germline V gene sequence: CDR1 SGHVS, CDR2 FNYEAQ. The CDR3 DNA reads TGTGCCAGCAGCCCGCCGGGACTAAGTAGCACAGATACGCAGTATTTT. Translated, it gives CASSPPGLSSTDTQYF. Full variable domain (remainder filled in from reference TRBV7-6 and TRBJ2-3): GAGVSQSPRYKVTKRGQDVALRCDPISGHVSLYWYRQALGQGPEFLTYFNYEAQQDKSGLPNDRFSAERPEGSISTLTIQRTEQRDSAMYRCASSPPGLSSTDTQYFGPGTRLTVL.

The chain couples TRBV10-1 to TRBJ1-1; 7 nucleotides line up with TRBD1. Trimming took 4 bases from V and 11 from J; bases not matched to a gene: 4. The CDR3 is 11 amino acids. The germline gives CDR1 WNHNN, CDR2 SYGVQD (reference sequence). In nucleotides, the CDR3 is TGCGCCAGCAGTGGACAGGGTCCCGCTTTCTTT. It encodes CASSGQGPAFF.

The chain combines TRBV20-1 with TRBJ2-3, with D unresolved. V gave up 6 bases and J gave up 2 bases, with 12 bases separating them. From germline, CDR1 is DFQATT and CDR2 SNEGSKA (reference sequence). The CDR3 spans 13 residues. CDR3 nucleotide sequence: TGCAGTGCCGCTCCCGGGTACACAGATACGCAGTATTTT. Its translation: CSAAPGYTDTQYF.

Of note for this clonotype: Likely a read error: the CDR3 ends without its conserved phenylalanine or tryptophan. CDR3 loop: CASSPTPRDVGELFL. The CDR3 DNA is TGCGCCAGCAGCCCGACCCCTAGAGATGTCGGGGAGCTGTTTCTT. This chain joins TRBV5-1 and TRBJ2-2, with D unclear. The CDR3 runs 15 residues. V lost 4 bases and J 7 bases, leaving 17 bases between the germline ends. Per the germline V gene, CDR1 is SGHRS and CDR2 is YFSETQ.

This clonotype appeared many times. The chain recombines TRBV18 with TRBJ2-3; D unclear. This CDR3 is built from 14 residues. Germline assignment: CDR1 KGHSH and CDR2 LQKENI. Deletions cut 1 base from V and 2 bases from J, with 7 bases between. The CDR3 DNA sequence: TGTGCCAGCTCACCACTAGGTTACACAGATACGCAGTATTTT. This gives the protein CASSPLGYTDTQYF.

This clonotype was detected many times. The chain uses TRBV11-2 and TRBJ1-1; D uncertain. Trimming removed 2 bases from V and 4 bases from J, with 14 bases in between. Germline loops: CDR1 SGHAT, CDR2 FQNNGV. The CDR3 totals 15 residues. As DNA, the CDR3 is TGTGCCAGCAGCTTAATCCGGGGAGGTCGCACTGAAGCTTTCTTT. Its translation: CASSLIRGGRTEAFF.